The sequence of this TCR beta chain was determined in a study of blood T cell repertoires in COVID-19. Unmatched junction bases numbered 13, after V lost 3 bases and J lost 8 bases. The CDR3 is made up of 17 amino acids. Looked up from germline, CDR1 is MGHRA and CDR2 is YSYEKL. The repertoire was sequenced with immunoSEQ multiplex PCR; TCRdb's copy has only in-frame clones and lacks some. The table has 95,000 to 150,000 clones, less than 90% seen once. The chain couples TRBV4-1 to TRBJ1-4; 9 bases are shared with TRBD1. Sequencing was done on a sample of peripheral blood. The TCR was taken from an elderly woman with acute or convalescent COVID-19. For the CDR3, the DNA is TGCGCCAGCAGCCAGCCGACAGGGGGGGCAATTTACGAAAAACTGTTTTTT. Translation gives CASSQPTGGAIYEKLFF.